Listed here is a single T cell receptor beta chain. Seattle participants joined during active infection and were tracked over time. The data were produced by immunoSEQ multiplex PCR, yet TCRdb's version contains in-frame clones alone and is incomplete. Counted here are almost 400,000 clones, approximately 89% occurring once; the ten biggest clones make up about 2.1%. The data were taken from a study of blood T cell repertoires in COVID-19. Whole-study context: Researchers got acute and convalescent COVID-19 samples from the United States, Italy and Spain. Sources were T cells, B-cell-depleted T cells, or PBMCs; the material itself was cDNA or gDNA.

This CDR3 has 16 amino acids. In germline, CDR1 is WNHNN, CDR2 SYGVQD (reference sequence). V shed 0 bases and J 6 bases; nucleotides not matched to a gene: 8. Sequenced input: peripheral blood. The receptor's source is a woman aged 55-69 years with COVID-19, enrolled during active disease. The V call is TRBV10-1, the J call TRBJ2-1; 7 bases line up with TRBD2. CDR3 sequence reads: CASSESLGGGFNEQFF. The CDR3 bases are TGCGCCAGCAGTGAGTCGTTGGGGGGGGGATTCAATGAGCAGTTCTTC.